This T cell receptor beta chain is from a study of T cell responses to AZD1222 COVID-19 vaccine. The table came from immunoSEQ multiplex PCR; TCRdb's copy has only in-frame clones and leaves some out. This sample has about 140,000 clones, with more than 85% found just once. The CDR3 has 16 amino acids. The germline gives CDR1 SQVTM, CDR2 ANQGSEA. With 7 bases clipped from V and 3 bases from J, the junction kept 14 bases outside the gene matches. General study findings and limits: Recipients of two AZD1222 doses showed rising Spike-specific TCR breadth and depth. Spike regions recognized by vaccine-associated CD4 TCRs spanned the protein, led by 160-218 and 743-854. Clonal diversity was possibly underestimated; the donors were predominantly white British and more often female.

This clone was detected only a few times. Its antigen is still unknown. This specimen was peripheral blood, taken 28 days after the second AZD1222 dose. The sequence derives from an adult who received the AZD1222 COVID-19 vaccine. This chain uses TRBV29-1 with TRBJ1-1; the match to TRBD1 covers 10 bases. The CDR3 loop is CSASLTGGAFDTEAFF. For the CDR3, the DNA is TGCAGCGCCTCTCTGACAGGGGGCGCTTTCGACACTGAAGCTTTCTTT.